This T cell receptor beta chain was profiled in a study of cytomegalovirus exposure and HLA in healthy donors. Germline V gene lookup returns CDR1 SGHRS and CDR2 YFSETQ. The CDR3 contains 16 residues. V shed 3 bases, J shed 0 bases, and the junction held 6 bases outside the gene matches. The PCR employed 60 Vbeta primers together with 13 Jbeta primers. The table came from immunoSEQ multiplex PCR; TCRdb's copy has only in-frame clones and leaves some out. The data show about 170,000 clones, approximately 59% seen once. This TCR derives from a man aged 35 to 55 in good health and CMV-seronegative. Sequencing used PBMCs. The V call is TRBV5-1, the J call TRBJ2-1, with 7 bases lining up with TRBD2. The CDR3 spells CASSWGLPSSYNEQFF. CDR3 nucleotide sequence: TGCGCCAGCAGCTGGGGACTACCAAGCTCCTACAATGAGCAGTTCTTC.